The 30 T cell receptor beta chains reported below all come from one sample, sequenced in a study of cytomegalovirus exposure and HLA in healthy donors. Sequenced by immunoSEQ multiplex PCR; TCRdb stores in-frame clones only, minus some. The sample lists 120,000 or so clones, under 90% occurring once. The sample consisted of PBMCs. The receptors here all came from a woman between 18 and 29 years old in good health and CMV-seronegative.

The rearrangement links TRBV18 to TRBJ2-7, with TRBD1 matching over 8 bases. Germline loops: CDR1 KGHSH, CDR2 LQKENI. V shed 6 bases and J 7 bases; nucleotides not matched to a gene: 8. This CDR3 comprises 13 residues. CDR3 nucleotides: TGTGCCAGCTCCCGGACAGGGAGGTTTGAGCAGTACTTC. Translated: CASSRTGRFEQYF.

J is TRBJ1-5 and V is TRBV6-6; 10 bases agree with TRBD1. The CDR3 loop spans 16 amino acids. The germline CDR1 and CDR2 sequences are MNHNY and SVGAGI (reference sequence). V shed 4 bases, J shed 7 bases, and the junction held 10 bases outside the gene matches. The CDR3 nucleotides read TGTGCCAGCAGTTTCAATAAGGACAGGGGGAACCAGCCCCAGCATTTT. As protein: CASSFNKDRGNQPQHF.

The chain uses TRBV27 and TRBJ2-1; D perhaps matches TRBD2 (5 bases). CDR3 size: 13 residues. Germline-derived CDR1 and CDR2 are MNHEY and SMNVEV (reference sequence). V lost 4 bases to trimming and J lost 10 bases, with 14 bases between them. DNA of the CDR3: TGTGCCAGCAGTTGGGTCGGAGGTCGGGAGCAGTTCTTC. This encodes CASSWVGGREQFF.

The chain uses TRBV5-4 and TRBJ1-3; tentative D call: TRBD1 (5 bases). CDR3 size: 16 residues. Trimming stripped 0 bases from V and 4 bases from J, with 14 bases between. The germline gives CDR1 SGHNT, CDR2 YYREEE (reference sequence). The CDR3 DNA sequence: TGTGCCAGCAGCTTGGGGCAGGGAGGAGTCGGAAACACCATATATTTT. Encoded protein: CASSLGQGGVGNTIYF.

V and J are TRBV7-2 and TRBJ1-2; a possible D gene is TRBD1 (5 bases). Germline V gene lookup returns CDR1 SGHTA and CDR2 FQGNSA. Trimming removed 2 bases from V and 0 bases from J, with 16 bases in between. The CDR3 is made up of 17 amino acids. Here the CDR3 reads CASSLMFGGLANYGYTF. The DNA for the CDR3 is TGTGCCAGCAGCTTAATGTTCGGGGGGTTAGCTAACTATGGCTACACCTTC.

This chain links TRBV9 with TRBJ2-7, with 12 bases lining up with TRBD2. Germline assignment: CDR1 SGDLS and CDR2 YYNGEE. The CDR3 has 15 amino acids. Trimming at V came to 0 bases and at J to 2 bases, leaving 0 bases not matched to a gene. CDR3 sequence: CASSVGTSGAYEQYF. CDR3 DNA sequence: TGTGCCAGCAGCGTAGGGACTAGCGGGGCCTACGAGCAGTACTTC.

This chain uses TRBV13 with TRBJ2-3, with TRBD2 matching 13 bases. The CDR3 has 17 amino acids. Per germline, CDR1 PRHDT and CDR2 FYEKMQ (reference sequence). J was trimmed by 6 bases and V by 5 bases; bases with no gene match: 11. CDR3 in amino acids: CASSLLLAGGSSDTQYF. In nucleotides, the CDR3 is TGTGCCAGCAGCCTCCTACTAGCGGGAGGGTCTTCGGATACGCAGTATTTT.

The J gene is TRBJ1-5, the V gene TRBV10-1; 8 nucleotides line up with TRBD1. After removal of 0 bases from V and 7 bases from J, the junction contained 8 bases not matched to a gene. This CDR3 spans 16 amino acids. CDR1 WNHNN and CDR2 SYGVQD come from the germline V gene (reference sequence). The CDR3 DNA reads as TGCGCCAGCAGTGAGTCGGCAGGGGGCTTTGGACAGCCCCAGCATTTT. It codes for CASSESAGGFGQPQHF.

The chain uses TRBV10-3 and TRBJ1-1; tentatively, D is TRBD1 (6 bases). CDR1 is ENHRY, CDR2 SYGVKD, per germline. The CDR3 length is 14 residues. Trimming pared 7 bases from V and 4 bases from J, leaving 16 bases between. The CDR3, as DNA: TGTGCCATCATGATGCGGACAGAGAGCACTGAAGCTTTCTTT. Residues: CAIMMRTESTEAFF.

The CDR3 region is CASSLQGLLYYNEQFF. DNA of the CDR3: TGTGCCAGCAGCTTACAGGGGCTGCTGTATTACAATGAGCAGTTCTTC. The rearrangement uses TRBV5-6 and TRBJ2-1; 7 bases align to TRBD1. CDR1 and CDR2 from the germline V gene are SGHDT and YYEEEE. The junction had 9 bases not matched to a gene; V was cut back by 2 bases and J by 4 bases. CDR3 length: 16 residues.

J is TRBJ2-5 and V is TRBV6-1; 7 positions match TRBD2. The J segment lost 2 bases and the V segment lost 0 bases, leaving 3 bases of the junction unmatched. The CDR3 extends over 15 amino acids. Germline-derived CDR1 and CDR2 are MNHNS and SASEGT. CDR3 region: CASSEAGGNQETQYF. Written as DNA, the CDR3 is TGTGCCAGCAGTGAAGCGGGGGGGAATCAAGAGACCCAGTACTTC.

V and J are TRBV19 and TRBJ1-4, with a possible D match to TRBD1 (6 bases). V lost 7 bases and J lost 0, with 15 bases in between. The CDR3 consists of 16 residues. The germline CDR1 and CDR2 sequences are LNHDA and SQIVND (reference sequence). The CDR3 DNA follows: TGTGCCAGTACCGCCTCGTCAGGGGCAACTAATGAAAAACTGTTTTTT. The encoded protein is CASTASSGATNEKLFF.

V is TRBV7-3 and J is TRBJ2-2; D might be TRBD2 (5 bases). Germline V gene data show CDR1 as SGHTA and CDR2 as FQGTGA. This CDR3 is 13 amino acids long. V shed 6 bases and J shed 6 bases, with 11 bases lying between them. The CDR3 loop reads CASSSVSPGELFF. CDR3 coding DNA: TGTGCCAGCAGTAGCGTGAGCCCCGGGGAGCTGTTTTTT.

The V call is TRBV21-1, the J call TRBJ1-5. TRBV21-1 is a pseudogene segment. The CDR3 is made up of 15 amino acids. The DNA of the CDR3 is TGTGCCAGCAGCAAAGAGACTGATCTCAATCAGCCCCAGCATTTT. Encoded protein: CASSKETDLNQPQHF.

The J gene is TRBJ1-2, the V gene TRBV7-9; 9 bases are shared with TRBD1. V lost 5 bases, J lost 3 bases, and 7 bases stayed unmatched. CDR1 and CDR2 from the germline V gene are SEHNR and FQNEAQ (reference sequence). The CDR3 is 15 amino acids. CDR3 amino acids: CASSALGTGYYGYTF. Here the CDR3 DNA reads TGTGCCAGCAGCGCCCTCGGGACAGGGTACTATGGCTACACCTTC.

The chain links TRBV4-2 to TRBJ2-5; possibly TRBD2 for D (7 bases). V dropped 0 bases and J dropped 5 bases, with 16 bases sitting between them. The CDR3 length is 16 residues. From germline, CDR1 is LGHNA and CDR2 YNFKEQ. CDR3 residues: CASSQEQGLNSETQYF. CDR3 sequence (DNA): TGTGCCAGCAGCCAAGAACAGGGACTAAACAGTGAGACCCAGTACTTC.

This chain links TRBV6-1 with TRBJ2-1; TRBD2 is a possible D gene (6 bases). CDR3 length equals 18 residues. Trimming removed 0 bases from V and 6 bases from J, with 21 bases in between. Germline V lookup: CDR1 MNHNS, CDR2 SASEGT. The CDR3 sequence: CASSEAGGTQSPSNEQFF. As DNA, the CDR3 is TGTGCCAGCAGTGAAGCGGGGGGTACCCAGTCTCCCAGCAATGAGCAGTTCTTC.

This clone was counted a single time. The chain uses TRBV4-1 and TRBJ1-4; 7 bases align to TRBD1. V dropped 4 bases and J dropped 1; count of bases not matched to a gene: 6. The germline V gene encodes CDR1 MGHRA and CDR2 YSYEKL. The CDR3 has 16 residues. The CDR3 region is CASSRQGTVTNEKLFF. The CDR3 DNA is TGCGCCAGCAGCCGACAGGGTACCGTAACTAATGAAAAACTGTTTTTT.

The V call is TRBV19, the J call TRBJ1-4; 10 nucleotides align to TRBD1. The V gene's germline CDR1 is LNHDA and CDR2 SQIVND (reference sequence). The CDR3 covers 14 residues. J was trimmed by 9 bases and V by 6 bases; bases with no gene match: 7. The chain's CDR3 is CASRPGTGVQKLFF. The CDR3 DNA follows: TGTGCCAGTAGGCCCGGGACAGGGGTTCAAAAACTGTTTTTT.

In this sample, this clone turned up a few times. V usage is TRBV5-1 and J usage is TRBJ2-7; tentatively, D is TRBD1 (5 bases). Trimming stripped 0 bases from V and 6 bases from J, with 7 bases between. The germline CDR1 and CDR2 sequences are SGHRS and YFSETQ. The length of the CDR3 is 12 residues. CDR3: CASSLEGVEQYF. CDR3 nucleotide sequence: TGCGCCAGCAGCTTGGAAGGGGTCGAGCAGTACTTC. Supplemented by reference TRBV5-1 and TRBJ2-7, the full variable domain reads KAGVTQTPRYLIKTRGQQVTLSCSPISGHRSVSWYQQTPGQGLQFLFEYFSETQRNKGNFPGRFSGRQFSNSRSEMNVSTLELGDSALYLCASSLEGVEQYFGPGTRLTVT.

The chain combines TRBV30 with TRBJ2-6; 7 bases align to TRBD2. The germline gives CDR1 GTSNPN, CDR2 SVGIG (reference sequence). V lost 1 base, J lost 5 bases, and 5 bases stayed unmatched. CDR3 length equals 15 residues. CDR3 amino acids: CAWSGEGNRANVLTF. CDR3 bases: TGTGCCTGGAGTGGGGAGGGTAATAGGGCCAACGTCCTGACTTTC.

This clone was counted between two and nine times. J is TRBJ1-2 and V is TRBV2, with D hard to call. The CDR3 spans 12 residues. The V gene's germline CDR1 is SNHLY and CDR2 FYNNEI. Trimming left V 3 bases short and J 6 bases short, with 8 bases between. CDR3 nucleotides: TGTGCCAGCAGTGAGGAGGGAGATGGCTACACCTTC. Its translation is CASSEEGDGYTF. The full variable domain, with the rest looked up from reference TRBV2 and TRBJ1-2, is EPEVTQTPSHQVTQMGQEVILRCVPISNHLYFYWYRQILGQKVEFLVSFYNNEISEKSEIFDDQFSVERPDGSNFTLKIRSTKLEDSAMYFCASSEEGDGYTFGSGTRLTVV.

The CDR3 region has the DNA TGTGCCAGCAGTGGGGCGGGAGGGGTCACTGAAGCTTTCTTT. Translating gives CASSGAGGVTEAFF. The chain recombines TRBV6-1 with TRBJ1-1; tentatively, D is TRBD1 (5 bases). CDR3 length equals 14 residues. V was trimmed by 4 bases and J by 4 bases, leaving 13 bases between them. Germline assignment: CDR1 MNHNS and CDR2 SASEGT.

The J gene is TRBJ2-1, the V gene TRBV7-9; 8 positions agree with TRBD2. Germline loops: CDR1 SEHNR, CDR2 FQNEAQ (reference sequence). Germline trimming cut 7 bases from V and 5 bases from J; bases unmatched to any gene: 10. The CDR3 is 15 amino acids. CDR3 sequence: CASTPGLGDHNEQFF. CDR3 sequence (DNA): TGTGCCAGCACCCCGGGACTAGGGGACCACAATGAGCAGTTCTTC.

The gene calls are TRBV6-1 and TRBJ1-2; D may be TRBD1 (6 bases). V was pared by 0 bases and J by 2 bases, with 10 bases between. The CDR3 loop spans 15 amino acids. Germline values: CDR1 MNHNS, CDR2 SASEGT. In nucleotides, the CDR3 is TGTGCCAGCAGTGAAGCAGCAGGGGAGAACTATGGCTACACCTTC. Encoded protein: CASSEAAGENYGYTF.

The gene calls are TRBV15 and TRBJ1-2; no definite D call. Trimming pared 3 bases from V and 0 bases from J, leaving 8 bases between. Per the germline V gene, CDR1 is LNHNV and CDR2 is YYDKDF (reference sequence). The CDR3 consists of 14 residues. As DNA, the CDR3 is TGTGCCACCAGCAGTTTAATCTCTAACTATGGCTACACCTTC. Translated: CATSSLISNYGYTF.

The CDR3 loop is CASSIGQGGTEAFF. CDR3 nucleotide sequence: TGTGCCAGCAGCATTGGGCAGGGAGGAACTGAAGCTTTCTTT. The rearrangement uses TRBV5-4 and TRBJ1-1, with a tentative D call TRBD1 (5 bases). The CDR3 is made up of 14 amino acids. Germline lookup yields CDR1 SGHNT and CDR2 YYREEE (reference sequence). With 4 bases removed from V and 5 bases from J, the gap between germline ends came to 15 bases. Variable domain in full (rest from reference TRBV5-4 and TRBJ1-1): ETGVTQSPTHLIKTRGQQVTLRCSSQSGHNTVSWYQQALGQGPQFIFQYYREEENGRGNFPPRFSGLQFPNYSSELNVNALELDDSALYLCASSIGQGGTEAFFGQGTRLTVV.

The V call is TRBV12-5, the J call TRBJ2-1, with a tentative D call TRBD2 (5 bases). CDR1 is LGHNT and CDR2 is FRNRAP in the germline V gene. V was clipped by 2 bases and J by 9 bases, with 17 bases between them. The CDR3 covers 15 residues. The CDR3 region has the DNA TGTGCTAGTGGTTTGTTGCGACCTAGCTCCTCTGAGCAGTTCTTC. Translating it yields CASGLLRPSSSEQFF.

The J gene is TRBJ1-2, the V gene TRBV7-9, with D tentatively TRBD1 (6 bases). Germline loops: CDR1 SEHNR, CDR2 FQNEAQ (reference sequence). Between the trimmed V and J ends, which lost 6 bases and 10 bases, there was a span of 24 bases. CDR3 length equals 15 residues. The CDR3 nucleotides read TGTGCCAGCAGGCGGGGGGGACACTCCGGGGCATACTACACCTTC. Translation: CASRRGGHSGAYYTF.

The rearrangement links TRBV5-4 to TRBJ1-2, with unresolved D. This CDR3 has 13 amino acids. Trimming took 3 bases from V and 8 from J, leaving 14 bases between them. Looked up from germline, CDR1 is SGHNT and CDR2 is YYREEE (reference sequence). The CDR3 here is CASSWEPPGGYTF. CDR3 DNA sequence: TGTGCCAGCAGCTGGGAACCCCCGGGAGGCTACACCTTC.